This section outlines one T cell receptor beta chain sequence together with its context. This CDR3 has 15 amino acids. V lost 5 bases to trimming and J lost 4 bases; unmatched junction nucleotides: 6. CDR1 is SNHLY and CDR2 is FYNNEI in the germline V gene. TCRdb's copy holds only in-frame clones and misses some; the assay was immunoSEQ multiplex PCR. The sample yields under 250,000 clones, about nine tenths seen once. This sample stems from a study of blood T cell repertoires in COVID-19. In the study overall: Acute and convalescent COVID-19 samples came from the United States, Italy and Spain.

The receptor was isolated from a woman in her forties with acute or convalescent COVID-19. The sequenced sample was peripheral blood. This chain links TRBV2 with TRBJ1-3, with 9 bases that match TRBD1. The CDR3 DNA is TGTGCCAGCAGTCCTACAGGGGGCGCAGGAAACACCATATATTTT. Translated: CASSPTGGAGNTIYF.